A selection of T cell receptor beta chains follows, all from one sample in a study of pediatric ulcerative colitis. Assay used: immunoSEQ multiplex PCR; TCRdb lists only in-frame clones, some missing. Found here are 45,000 to 55,000 clones, around 79% of them singletons; the top ten hold about 4%. Sequenced input: gut tissue. The receptor source for this set is a girl aged 5 to 17 with moderate ulcerative colitis. CDR3s include the opening cysteine and the closing phenylalanine or tryptophan. D genes are given only for firm matches. Size is omitted from some rows. Given values are once, few, many or a class for expanded clones.

>TRBV9|medium-sized|TRBD1|TRBJ1-1
TGTGCCAGCAACCTAGGACAGGGAGGAATTGCTGAAGCTTTCTTT
CASNLGQGGIAEAFF
>TRBV19|-|-|TRBJ1-1
TGTGCCAGTAGTATCGGTCGTATGTGGGGGGACACTGAAGCTTTCTTT
CASSIGRMWGDTEAFF
>TRBV6-6|-|-|TRBJ2-3
TGTGCCAGCAGTTACTCGGGGGGAACAGATACGCAGTATTTT
CASSYSGGTDTQYF
>TRBV5-1|once|-|TRBJ1-1
TGCGCCAGCAGCCTAGGGACCGGACGACAAGCTTTCTTT
CASSLGTGRQAFF
>TRBV19|-|-|TRBJ2-3
TGTGCCAGTAGTATAGATGGAGACTACTCGGCAGATACGCAGTATTTT
CASSIDGDYSADTQYF
>TRBV6-5|-|TRBD1|TRBJ1-2
TGTGCCAGCAGTTACGCCCGGACAGGGAATGGCTACACCTTC
CASSYARTGNGYTF
>TRBV4-2|-|-|TRBJ2-5
TGTGCCAGCAGCCAAGATAGGTTAGGGGAGACCCAGTACTTC
CASSQDRLGETQYF
>TRBV5-6|-|-|TRBJ2-1
TGTGCCAGCAGCTCCAGAGGGAGGACCTACAATGAGCAGTTCTTC
CASSSRGRTYNEQFF
>TRBV18|-|-|TRBJ1-3
TGTGCCAGCTCCGTACAGGGTACAGGAAACACCATATATTTT
CASSVQGTGNTIYF
>TRBV7-2|-|TRBD1|TRBJ1-2
TGTGCCAGCAGCTTAGCCGGGACAGGGGGCGCGTATGGCTACACCTTC
CASSLAGTGGAYGYTF
>TRBV7-2|-|-|TRBJ2-1
TGTGCCAGCAGCTTAGCTTCGTACAATGAGCAGTTCTTC
CASSLASYNEQFF
>TRBV28|-|-|TRBJ2-5
TGTGCCAGCCAAAGAGGACTAGGGGGAGAGACCCAGTACTTC
CASQRGLGGETQYF
>TRBV7-3|-|TRBD2|TRBJ2-5
TGTGCCAGCAGCCGGGGGGTTCAAGAGACCCAGTACTTC
CASSRGVQETQYF
>TRBV18|-|-|TRBJ2-5
TGTGCCAGCTCACCACGGACGGAGACCCAGTACTTC
CASSPRTETQYF
>TRBV29-1|-|-|TRBJ1-2
TGCAGCTGCATACAGGTCGATGGGAGCTATGGCTACACCTTC
CSCIQVDGSYGYTF
>TRBV28|-|TRBD2|TRBJ2-3
TGTGCCAGCAGCAAATTCCCCCATATAGCGGGAGATGGAGATACGCAGTATTTT
CASSKFPHIAGDGDTQYF
>TRBV28|once|TRBD2|TRBJ2-1
TGTGCCAGCAGTTCGGTAGCGGGATACAATGAGCAGTTCTTC
CASSSVAGYNEQFF
>TRBV11-2|-|-|TRBJ2-7
TGTGCCAGCAGCTTAGAACGGTCTTGGGACGAGCAGTACTTC
CASSLERSWDEQYF
>TRBV19|-|TRBD2|TRBJ2-3
TGTGCCAGTAGCCGGACTAGCGGGAGCACAGATACGCAGTATTTT
CASSRTSGSTDTQYF
>TRBV15|-|-|TRBJ2-2
TGTGCCACCAGCAGAGGACAGTCCACCGGGGAGCTGTTTTTT
CATSRGQSTGELFF
>TRBV9|few|-|TRBJ2-2
TGTGCCAGCAGCGTAGTCGCAGGGGGGAGCACCGGGGAGCTGTTTTTT
CASSVVAGGSTGELFF
>TRBV7-9|-|-|TRBJ2-7
TGTGCCAGCAGCTTAGTGGACTGGTCCTACGAGCAGTACTTC
CASSLVDWSYEQYF
>TRBV19|-|-|TRBJ2-7
TGTGCCAGTAGTACAGGGGTCCACGAGCAGTACTTC
CASSTGVHEQYF
>TRBV7-2|-|-|TRBJ1-2
TGTGCCAGCAGCTTGAGGCGGACTAACTATGGCTACACCTTC
CASSLRRTNYGYTF
>TRBV7-2|few|-|TRBJ1-4
TGTGCCAGCAGCCTAGGCGGGATGGGCCCCAGGGGAGAAAAACTGTTTTTT
CASSLGGMGPRGEKLFF
>TRBV7-2|once|-|TRBJ2-3
TGTGCCAGCAGCCCCCCCTCCCGCACAGATACGCAGTATTTT
CASSPPSRTDTQYF
>TRBV18|-|-|TRBJ1-1
TGTGCCAGCTCATCCATGACAGGTCAGGTGGCTGAAGCTTTCTTT
CASSSMTGQVAEAFF
>TRBV27|-|-|TRBJ2-2
TGTGCCAGCAGTCCTACACTAAAGATCCGGGACGGGGAGCTGTTTTTT
CASSPTLKIRDGELFF
>TRBV11-3|-|TRBD2|TRBJ2-1
TGTGCCAGCAGCGGATTAGCGGGAGCATACAATGAGCAGTTCTTC
CASSGLAGAYNEQFF
>TRBV7-2|-|-|TRBJ1-1
TGTGCCAGCAGCTTGTTCAGATCGAACACTGAAGCTTTCTTT
CASSLFRSNTEAFF
>TRBV4-2|-|-|TRBJ2-1
TGTGCCAGCAGCCAAGATCCGCGGGGACAGCAGTTCTTC
CASSQDPRGQQFF